This T cell receptor beta chain derives from a study of blood T cell repertoires in COVID-19 (dated by TCRdb to the early 2020s). About the investigation overall: Samples from collaborators originated in the United States, Italy and Spain and spanned both the acute and convalescent phases of COVID-19. Sample metadata almost always included a de-identified subject ID, COVID-19 status, age in years and sex. The material from the prospective study consisted of cDNA or gDNA derived from T cells, B-cell-depleted T cells, or PBMCs. The dataset comprised deeply sampled blood TCRbeta repertoires from subjects exposed to, actively infected with, or recovered from COVID-19. The repertoires were made available in a free public database intended to serve as a resource for research on the immune response to SARS-CoV-2. Samples came from the ongoing ImmuneRACE study (first 160 participants) plus 1,254 subjects from 6 global collaborators. HLA class I and class II types, where available, came from metadata supplied by the sample provider rather than from assay-based typing.

Study-wide findings and limitations: The quantity of clinical and demographic metadata differed by source and by participant and was supplied without curation.

Whole blood was collected in K2EDTA tubes by collaborating institutions according to the institutions' own protocols. For TCRbeta analysis, collaborators shipped samples in one of three forms: frozen whole blood, isolated PBMCs, or DNA extracted from either of those sample types. The germline V gene provides CDR1 SGDLS and CDR2 YYNGEE. V is reduced by 0 bases and J by 1 base, leaving a spacing of 10 bases between them. The CDR3, from cysteine to phenylalanine, totals 15 residues. The only DNA kept is the CDR3, 45 bases in frame from the first base. Comments on this clone: The antigen it recognizes is unknown. Base qualities are not recorded, but no much larger clone differs from it by a single base.

The immunoSEQ Assay, a bias-controlled multiplex PCR, was used to amplify TCRbeta CDR3 regions from genomic DNA. The source study handled its data this way. Within the assay, amplification of reference gene primers was used to estimate how many nucleated cells each sample contained. To quantify the absolute abundance of each unique TCRbeta CDR3 rearrangement, sequence reads were collapsed and filtered. For each sample, productive Simpson clonality was calculated as the square root of Simpson's diversity index over productive rearrangements. This immuneACCESS table, as held by TCRdb, lists in-frame sequences with V and J called but not all clones. Of the missing ones, under half trace to an unresolved V gene in checked studies; the others have no known cause. The V and J calls and the clone size are those of that table, but D and trimming were determined from the DNA. The sample contains roughly 43,000 clones, 88% of them found a single time. Roughly 3.6% of the sample is taken by the ten largest.

This sequence uses TRBV9 and TRBJ2-5; TRBD2 is a possible D gene, resting on 6 matching bases. The clonotype originates from a human donor in a cohort sampled during active COVID-19. Sequences were obtained from peripheral blood. The DNA sequence follows: TGTGCCAGCAGCGTAGGGGCTAGCGCCCAAGAGACCCAGTACTTC. This encodes CASSVGASAQETQYF.